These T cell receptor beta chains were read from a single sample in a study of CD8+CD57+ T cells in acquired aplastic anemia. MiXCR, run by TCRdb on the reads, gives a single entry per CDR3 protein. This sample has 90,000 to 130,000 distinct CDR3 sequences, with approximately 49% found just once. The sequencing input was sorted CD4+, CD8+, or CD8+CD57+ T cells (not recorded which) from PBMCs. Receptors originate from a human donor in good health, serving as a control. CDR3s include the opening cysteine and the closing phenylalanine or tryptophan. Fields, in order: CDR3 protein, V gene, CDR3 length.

cdr3_aa: CASIGQGLYNEQFF
v_call: TRBV12-3/TRBV12-4
cdr3_length: 14

cdr3_aa: CASSFYSDYEQYF
v_call: TRBV7-9
cdr3_length: 13

cdr3_aa: CASSQGERADSGEQYF
v_call: TRBV14
cdr3_length: 16

cdr3_aa: CASSPGTGAWYYGYTF
v_call: TRBV11-1
cdr3_length: 16

cdr3_aa: CASREGQLDPSTDTQYF
v_call: TRBV6-1
cdr3_length: 17

cdr3_aa: CATRGGGDNEQFF
v_call: TRBV15
cdr3_length: 13

cdr3_aa: CSDRDTGERGGGETPYF
v_call: TRBV20-1
cdr3_length: 17

cdr3_aa: CSAVLMDGYTF
v_call: TRBV20-1
cdr3_length: 11

cdr3_aa: CASSLEGLAKETQYF
v_call: TRBV5-4
cdr3_length: 15

cdr3_aa: CASSQRYGYTF
v_call: TRBV19
cdr3_length: 11

cdr3_aa: CSARPGGGAWYEQFF
v_call: TRBV20-1
cdr3_length: 15

cdr3_aa: CASSLGGLRIYRNQPQHF
v_call: TRBV19
cdr3_length: 18

cdr3_aa: CASSLEVGGSFF
v_call: TRBV5-6
cdr3_length: 12

cdr3_aa: CAISESNTRPTF
v_call: TRBV10-3
cdr3_length: 12

cdr3_aa: CAISGTGDSQPQHF
v_call: TRBV10-3
cdr3_length: 14

cdr3_aa: CASSGGDRSGYEQYF
v_call: TRBV25-1
cdr3_length: 15

cdr3_aa: CASSATGTPQPQHF
v_call: TRBV25-1
cdr3_length: 14